The 24 T cell receptor beta chains listed next were all sequenced from one sample in a study of shared clonotypes between healthy human individuals. TCRdb's copy holds only in-frame clones and misses some; the assay was immunoSEQ multiplex PCR. The repertoire holds about 92,000 clones, with 68% as singletons. Sequences were obtained from memory CD8+ T cells sorted from blood. The subset: CD45RO+ cells pooled with CCR7-negative TemRA cells. The receptors derive from a man younger than 45 in good health.

This clone was counted a few times. The chain is built from TRBV11-3 and TRBJ2-2, with 7 bases matching TRBD1. CDR3 size: 15 residues. The germline V gene has CDR1 SGHNT and CDR2 YENEEA. V gave up 1 base and J gave up 1 base; unmatched junction bases: 0. The CDR3 nucleotides read TGTGCCAGCAGCTTAGGGACAGGGAACACCGGGGAGCTGTTTTTT. Translated, it gives CASSLGTGNTGELFF. Full variable domain (rest looked up from reference TRBV11-3 and TRBJ2-2): EAGVVQSPRYKIIEKKQPVAFWCNPISGHNTLYWYLQNLGQGPELLIRYENEEAVDDSQLPKDRFSAERLKGVDSTLKIQPAELGDSAVYLCASSLGTGNTGELFFGEGSRLTVL.

This clone has just one count. This sequence joins TRBV5-1 and TRBJ2-3, with TRBD2 as a possible D gene (5 bases). Trimming shortened V by 0 bases and J by 5 bases, and 16 bases separated the two germline ends. This CDR3 spans 16 amino acids. CDR1 is SGHRS and CDR2 is YFSETQ in the germline V gene. CDR3 bases: TGCGCCAGCAGCTTGGCCGGGAAAGGGAATTTAGATACGCAGTATTTT. Its protein product is CASSLAGKGNLDTQYF.

The chain is built from TRBV21-1 and TRBJ2-7; the table gives TRBD1 as D, unverified against the DNA. TRBV21-1 is termed a pseudogene. This CDR3 has 17 residues. The CDR3 protein is CASSKVTSDTSSYEQYF. The DNA of the CDR3 is TGTGCCAGCAGCAAAGTGACATCGGACACCAGCTCCTACGAGCAGTACTTC.

V and J are TRBV18 and TRBJ1-2; D ambiguous. The CDR3 extends over 12 amino acids. Germline V gene sequence: CDR1 KGHSH, CDR2 LQKENI. Trimming removed 5 bases at V and 8 bases at J, with 12 bases between. DNA of the CDR3: TGTGCCAGCTCAAGCTATAGGGCCGGCTACACCTTC. Its translation: CASSSYRAGYTF.

The V gene is TRBV13, the J gene TRBJ2-6; 9 bases match TRBD1. The CDR3 length is 17 residues. The ends lost 3 bases at V and 1 base at J; junction bases unmatched: 4. Germline V lookup: CDR1 PRHDT, CDR2 FYEKMQ (reference sequence). The CDR3 here is CASSLGQGTSGANVLTF. As DNA, the CDR3 is TGTGCCAGCAGCTTGGGACAGGGAACGTCTGGGGCCAACGTCCTGACTTTC. Drawing the rest from reference TRBV13 and TRBJ2-6, the complete variable domain is AAGVIQSPRHLIKEKRETATLKCYPIPRHDTVYWYQQGPGQDPQFLISFYEKMQSDKGSIPDRFSAQQFSDYHSELNMSSLELGDSALYFCASSLGQGTSGANVLTFGAGSRLTVL.

This clone was seen a few times. The chain joins TRBV6-4 to TRBJ2-3; no definite D call. The ends were cut back, 2 bases at V and 4 bases at J, with 10 bases in the middle. Germline CDR1 is MRHNA and CDR2 is SNTAGT. The CDR3 covers 14 residues. The DNA of the CDR3 is TGTGCCAGCAGTGACAACTCCGCAGCAGATACGCAGTATTTT. This codes for CASSDNSAADTQYF.

The chain uses TRBV7-8 and TRBJ2-5, with TRBD2 identical over 8 bases. The CDR3 consists of 17 residues. V shed 5 bases, J shed 0 bases, and the junction held 11 bases outside the gene matches. Germline CDR1 is SGHVS and CDR2 is FQNEAQ. CDR3 sequence (DNA): TGTGCCAGCAGCCAACCAGCGGGAGACATGTACCAAGAGACCCAGTACTTC. This sequence encodes CASSQPAGDMYQETQYF.

The table lists this clone with a few counts. Here the CDR3 reads CASSFRGLELETQYF. CDR3 DNA: TGTGCCAGCAGTTTCAGGGGGTTGGAGTTAGAGACCCAGTACTTC. The rearrangement joins TRBV28 to TRBJ2-5, with 7 bases aligning to TRBD1. The CDR3 runs to 15 residues. CDR1 is MDHEN and CDR2 is SYDVKM in the germline V gene. The ends lost 3 bases at V and 4 bases at J; junction bases unmatched: 8.

This clone has just a few counts. Germline and junction disagree at one end, which may indicate a read error. The chain employs TRBV11-1 and TRBJ1-2; D is uncertain. This CDR3 region has 9 residues. Germline assignment: CDR1 SGHAT and CDR2 FQDESV (reference sequence). The CDR3 protein is CASSQKMDF. As DNA, the CDR3 is TGTGCCAGCAGCCAAAAGATGGATTTC.

The chain recombines TRBV7-2 with TRBJ2-1; the D is unclear. The germline CDR1 and CDR2 sequences are SGHTA and FQGNSA. The CDR3 covers 14 residues. V lost 5 bases and J 8 bases, leaving 16 bases between the germline ends. CDR3 region: CASSGVVGPHEQFF. CDR3 bases: TGTGCCAGCAGCGGGGTAGTTGGGCCCCATGAGCAGTTCTTC.

The V and J genes are TRBV11-1 and TRBJ1-5; D is possibly TRBD1 (5 bases). Germline V gene lookup returns CDR1 SGHAT and CDR2 FQDESV (reference sequence). Trimming removed 5 bases from V and 6 bases from J, with 14 bases in between. The CDR3 has 14 amino acids. CDR3 protein: CASSLDSARQPQHF. The CDR3 DNA is TGTGCCAGCAGCCTAGACAGCGCTCGTCAGCCCCAGCATTTT.

In this sample, this clone turned up many times. V usage is TRBV11-3 and J usage is TRBJ2-1, with 7 bases fitting TRBD2. Germline V lookup: CDR1 SGHNT, CDR2 YENEEA. Trimming removed 3 bases from V and 8 bases from J; junction bases left unmatched: 10. The CDR3 length is 15 residues. CDR3 in amino acids: CASSFWGGSLDEQFF. The CDR3 nucleotides read TGTGCCAGCAGCTTCTGGGGCGGGAGTTTGGATGAGCAGTTCTTC. Drawing the rest from reference TRBV11-3 and TRBJ2-1, the complete variable domain is EAGVVQSPRYKIIEKKQPVAFWCNPISGHNTLYWYLQNLGQGPELLIRYENEEAVDDSQLPKDRFSAERLKGVDSTLKIQPAELGDSAVYLCASSFWGGSLDEQFFGPGTRLTVL.

CDR3 bases: TGTGCCAGCAGTTTTGGGTCGGGATGGACAGATACGCAGTATTTT. This sequence encodes CASSFGSGWTDTQYF. The chain links TRBV28 to TRBJ2-3; D perhaps matches TRBD2 (5 bases). V was cut by 3 bases and J by 3 bases, with 13 bases left in between. This CDR3 is 15 amino acids long. CDR1 MDHEN and CDR2 SYDVKM come from the germline V gene. The entire variable domain, with the rest obtained from reference TRBV28 and TRBJ2-3, is as follows: DVKVTQSSRYLVKRTGEKVFLECVQDMDHENMFWYRQDPGLGLRLIYFSYDVKMKEKGDIPEGYSVSREKKERFSLILESASTNQTSMYLCASSFGSGWTDTQYFGPGTRLTVL.

This clone appeared many times. This chain uses TRBV7-9 with TRBJ2-3; D is uncertain. V shed 1 base and J shed 1 base, with 9 bases lying between them. Germline values: CDR1 SEHNR, CDR2 FQNEAQ (reference sequence). The CDR3 loop spans 15 amino acids. CDR3 in amino acids: CASSLVNVGTDTQYF. The CDR3 DNA reads as TGTGCCAGCAGCTTAGTCAACGTGGGCACAGATACGCAGTATTTT.

This clone occurred once. The chain links TRBV28 to TRBJ2-3, with TRBD1 matching over 7 bases. J lost 0 bases, V lost 8 bases, and 2 bases had no gene match. The germline CDR1 and CDR2 sequences are MDHEN and SYDVKM. This CDR3 region has 13 residues. CDR3 DNA: TGTGCCAGCCAGACAGGGAGCACAGATACGCAGTATTTT. It translates to CASQTGSTDTQYF.

The genes are TRBV5-1 and TRBJ1-5; 7 positions match TRBD1. J lost 6 bases, V lost 0 bases, and 6 bases had no gene match. The CDR3 is 15 residues long. Germline CDR1 reads SGHRS; CDR2 reads YFSETQ. CDR3 in DNA: TGCGCCAGCAGCTTGGAGACAGGGTGGGGTCAGCCCCAGCATTTT. Amino acids: CASSLETGWGQPQHF.

The rearrangement joins TRBV9 to TRBJ2-1; TRBD1 matches at 7 bases. This CDR3 is 15 amino acids long. Germline CDR1 SGDLS, CDR2 YYNGEE. V lost 4 bases, J lost 5 bases, and 9 bases stayed unmatched. In DNA, the CDR3 is TGTGCCAGCAGCCTCTGGACAGGCTATAACAATGAGCAGTTCTTC. Protein product: CASSLWTGYNNEQFF.

The chain recombines TRBV9 with TRBJ2-3; tentatively, D is TRBD1 (6 bases). CDR3 length: 15 residues. Germline CDR1 SGDLS, CDR2 YYNGEE. V lost 1 base and J lost 2, with 11 bases in between. The CDR3 sequence is CASSVLGAHTDTQYF. The CDR3, as DNA: TGTGCCAGCAGCGTACTGGGGGCGCACACAGATACGCAGTATTTT.

This chain uses TRBV9 with TRBJ2-5; 9 bases map to TRBD2. CDR1 SGDLS and CDR2 YYNGEE come from the germline V gene. Germline trimming cut 3 bases from V and 1 base from J; bases unmatched to any gene: 4. This CDR3 has 15 residues. The CDR3 sequence is CASSAHSGGQETQYF. The CDR3 DNA reads TGTGCCAGCAGCGCACATAGCGGGGGCCAAGAGACCCAGTACTTC.

The chain joins TRBV28 to TRBJ2-1; 7 bases are shared with TRBD2. This CDR3 spans 15 amino acids. V gave up 6 bases and J gave up 7 bases; unmatched junction bases: 12. Germline loops: CDR1 MDHEN, CDR2 SYDVKM. The CDR3 bases are TGTGCCAGCAGGATGCTTGGAGCGGGAAAGAATGAGCAGTTCTTC. Translating it yields CASRMLGAGKNEQFF.

The genes are TRBV7-3 and TRBJ1-1, with D perhaps TRBD1 (6 bases). Germline values: CDR1 SGHTA, CDR2 FQGTGA. CDR3 length: 18 residues. V was cut by 5 bases and J by 5 bases, with 27 bases left in between. The CDR3 sequence is CASSINPTTQGYGTEAFF. The CDR3 nucleotides are TGTGCCAGCAGCATAAACCCAACCACACAGGGATATGGTACTGAAGCTTTCTTT.

V is TRBV5-5 and J is TRBJ2-7; no clear D gene. The CDR3 contains 15 residues. Germline CDR1 SGHKS, CDR2 YYEKEE (reference sequence). Trimming pared 0 bases from V and 4 bases from J, leaving 14 bases between. CDR3 bases: TGTGCCAGCAGCTTGGTTTCTGGGGATCGTTACGAGCAGTACTTC. This translates into CASSLVSGDRYEQYF.

V usage is TRBV4-1 and J usage is TRBJ2-7, with TRBD1 matching over 8 bases. The V segment lost 4 bases and the J segment 3 bases; nucleotides outside the gene matches: 5. Per the germline V gene, CDR1 is MGHRA and CDR2 is YSYEKL. The CDR3 contains 14 residues. In DNA form, the CDR3 reads TGCGCCAGCAGCCGGACAGGGAAGGTCTACGAGCAGTACTTC. Encoded protein: CASSRTGKVYEQYF.

CDR3 nucleotide sequence: TGTGCCAGCAGCTTAGGACTAGTTTCCACCGGGGAGCTGTTTTTT. Protein product: CASSLGLVSTGELFF. This chain links TRBV11-2 with TRBJ2-2; possibly TRBD2 for D (6 bases). The CDR3 loop spans 15 amino acids. V was cut by 1 base and J by 4 bases, with 10 bases left in between. CDR1 SGHAT and CDR2 FQNNGV come from the germline V gene.